This passage covers 15 T cell receptor beta chains from one sample sequenced in a study of blood T cell repertoires in COVID-19 (dated by TCRdb to 2019 to 2021). Preparation of the library involved the immunoSEQ multiplex PCR assay. Here the immuneACCESS table is served through TCRdb, limited to in-frame sequences with V and J called. Missing clones are a known gap in these copies; in checked studies unresolved V genes cover under half, and the rest lacks a known reason. This sample comprises 70,000 to 75,000 clones, 88% of them detected only once. The top ten clonotypes cover just over 5% of the sample. The sequenced sample was peripheral blood. The receptors stem from a human donor in a cohort sampled during active COVID-19.

V usage is TRBV3-1 (or the pseudogene TRBV3-2) and J usage is TRBJ2-5; 7 positions match TRBD1. CDR1 and CDR2 (germline): LGHDT, YNNKEL (reference sequence). The length of the CDR3 is 16 residues. V gave up 1 base and J gave up 5 bases; unmatched junction bases: 10. In DNA, the CDR3 is TGTGCCAGCAGCCAAGTGGTGGGCAGGGGGAGTGAGACCCAGTACTTC. Amino acids: CASSQVVGRGSETQYF.

This rearrangement joins TRBV2 to TRBJ2-7; 8 bases match TRBD1. From germline, CDR1 is SNHLY and CDR2 FYNNEI. Unmatched junction bases numbered 6, after V lost 4 bases and J lost 1 base. The CDR3 has 15 residues. The CDR3 region has the DNA TGTGCCAGCAGTGGACAGGGGATCTCGTCCTACGAGCAGTACTTC. It encodes CASSGQGISSYEQYF. Complete variable domain (other parts from reference TRBV2 and TRBJ2-7): EPEVTQTPSHQVTQMGQEVILRCVPISNHLYFYWYRQILGQKVEFLVSFYNNEISEKSEIFDDQFSVERPDGSNFTLKIRSTKLEDSAMYFCASSGQGISSYEQYFGPGTRLTVT.

The genes are TRBV19 and TRBJ2-5; TRBD2 agrees at 7 bases. In germline, CDR1 is LNHDA, CDR2 SQIVND (reference sequence). Germline trimming cut 7 bases from V and 5 bases from J; bases unmatched to any gene: 13. There are 15 residues in the CDR3. CDR3 in amino acids: CASTPVAGSGETQYF. The CDR3 region has the DNA TGTGCCAGTACCCCCGTAGCGGGTAGTGGTGAGACCCAGTACTTC.

The chain joins TRBV4-3 to TRBJ1-5, with D perhaps TRBD1 (5 bases). From germline, CDR1 is LGHNA and CDR2 YSLEER. Between the trimmed V and J ends, which lost 0 bases and 1 base, there was a span of 7 bases. The CDR3 runs 15 residues. Written as DNA, the CDR3 is TGCGCCAGCAGCCAAGACGGGGGGAGCAATCAGCCCCAGCATTTT. Protein sequence: CASSQDGGSNQPQHF.

This rearrangement joins TRBV3-1 (or the pseudogene TRBV3-2) to TRBJ1-3; TRBD1 aligns across 7 bases. With V trimmed by 5 bases and J by 2 bases, 6 bases remained unmatched. Germline V gene data show CDR1 as LGHDT and CDR2 as YNNKEL (reference sequence). CDR3 length: 15 residues. The CDR3 nucleotides are TGTGCCAGCAGCAAACGAACAGGGGCTGGAAACACCATATATTTT. Its translation: CASSKRTGAGNTIYF.

Here the CDR3 DNA reads TGTGCCAGCAGTTTAAGGGACAGTCCCTACAATGAGCAGTTCTTC. It encodes CASSLRDSPYNEQFF. The J gene is TRBJ2-1, the V gene TRBV27; 7 nucleotides align to TRBD1. The V and J ends lost 2 bases and 2 bases, in that order; junction bases with no gene match: 3. The CDR3 sequence is 15 residues long. CDR1 and CDR2 (germline): MNHEY, SMNVEV (reference sequence).

The chain has TRBV14 and TRBJ2-7; 13 nucleotides line up with TRBD2. Germline V gene sequence: CDR1 SGHDN, CDR2 FVKESK. The CDR3 length is 15 residues. J lost 6 bases, V lost 4 bases, and 6 bases had no gene match. CDR3 residues: CASSRGLAGVGEQYF. The CDR3 coding sequence is TGTGCCAGCAGCCGAGGACTAGCGGGAGTTGGCGAGCAGTACTTC.

The rearrangement uses TRBV5-6 and TRBJ2-3, with 14 bases fitting TRBD2. V trimming: 0 bases; J trimming: 2 bases; junction bases outside the gene matches: 5. In germline, CDR1 is SGHDT, CDR2 YYEEEE. The CDR3 length is 18 residues. For the CDR3, the DNA is TGTGCCAGCAGCTTGGCCGGGGGACTAGCGGGGGTCACAGATACGCAGTATTTT. Residues: CASSLAGGLAGVTDTQYF.

The rearrangement uses TRBV3-1 (or the pseudogene TRBV3-2) and TRBJ2-3; 8 positions agree with TRBD2. The CDR3 totals 13 residues. V gave up 3 bases and J gave up 7 bases; unmatched junction bases: 3. Per germline, CDR1 LGHDT and CDR2 YNNKEL (reference sequence). CDR3 nucleotide sequence: TGTGCCAGCAGCCAGCGGGGGGCGAATACGCAGTATTTT. Its protein product is CASSQRGANTQYF.

The chain links TRBV10-3 to TRBJ1-2, with 8 bases fitting TRBD1. Germline V gene lookup returns CDR1 ENHRY and CDR2 SYGVKD. With 6 bases clipped from V and 6 bases from J, the junction kept 6 bases outside the gene matches. The CDR3 consists of 13 residues. The CDR3 sequence is CAIRKTGGDGYTF. The CDR3 nucleotides read TGTGCCATCAGAAAAACAGGGGGAGATGGCTACACCTTC.

The chain combines TRBV6-5 with TRBJ1-5; 9 positions match TRBD1. V lost 6 bases to trimming and J lost 1 base; unmatched junction nucleotides: 4. Germline values: CDR1 MNHEY, CDR2 SVGAGI. The CDR3 spans 15 residues. DNA of the CDR3: TGTGCCAGCAGGCCGACAGGGGGGAGCAATCAGCCCCAGCATTTT. This translates into CASRPTGGSNQPQHF.

The chain recombines TRBV27 with TRBJ2-2; no clear D gene. Trimming took off 6 bases at V and 5 bases at J, with 7 bases between the two ends. Germline CDR1 reads MNHEY; CDR2 reads SMNVEV (reference sequence). The CDR3 length is 12 residues. CDR3: CASSYATGELFF. The CDR3 DNA reads as TGTGCCAGCAGCTATGCTACCGGGGAGCTGTTTTTT.

The chain recombines TRBV11-2 with TRBJ1-4; D is possibly TRBD1 (5 bases). Germline values: CDR1 SGHAT, CDR2 FQNNGV. The CDR3 runs 15 residues. Trimming removed 3 bases at V and 6 bases at J, with 14 bases between. CDR3 bases: TGTGCCAGCAGCTTTCCTCAGGGTAGTTATGAAAAACTGTTTTTT. Its protein is CASSFPQGSYEKLFF.

Here the CDR3 reads CATSRDGARGSGYNEQFF. The DNA for the CDR3 is TGTGCCACCAGCAGAGATGGGGCACGAGGTAGCGGGTACAATGAGCAGTTCTTC. The V call is TRBV15, the J call TRBJ2-1; 7 bases agree with TRBD2. V shed 0 bases and J 4 bases; nucleotides not matched to a gene: 12. Germline CDR1 and CDR2: LNHNV and YYDKDF (reference sequence). The CDR3 contains 18 residues.

This chain connects TRBV29-1 to TRBJ2-5; TRBD1 is a possible D gene (5 bases). V was clipped by 3 bases and J by 5 bases, with 10 bases between them. The CDR3 totals 12 residues. Germline CDR1 SQVTM, CDR2 ANQGSEA. In DNA form, the CDR3 reads TGCAGCGTTGAGGGGCGTTGGGAGACCCAGTACTTC. This gives the protein CSVEGRWETQYF.